This entry is about one TCR beta chain. In the same sample, other DNA sequences code for this CDR3. This sample is part of a study of blood T cell repertoires in COVID-19. Looking at the study overall: There were acute and convalescent COVID-19 samples, and they came from the United States, Italy and Spain. PBMCs, B-cell-depleted T cells, or T cells provided the cDNA or gDNA that made up the material.

The germline V gene has CDR1 SGHRS and CDR2 YFSETQ. V lost 0 bases, J lost 4 bases, and 6 bases lay in between. The CDR3 loop spans 13 amino acids. In the authors' methods: Quantification of nucleated cells was approximated via reference gene primer amplification. Clones were read by immunoSEQ multiplex PCR, and TCRdb kept only the in-frame ones, dropping some. The DNA was the basis for D and trimming; V, J and clone size are from that table. This table has 200,000 to 250,000 clones, roughly four fifths appearing once. The V call is TRBV5-1, the J call TRBJ2-3; D call uncertain. Sequencing was performed on peripheral blood. The source is a woman aged 50 to 60 with acute or convalescent COVID-19. The CDR3 DNA sequence: TGCGCCAGCAGCTTGGCCCGGGCAGATACGCAGTATTTT. Protein product: CASSLARADTQYF.